The T cell receptor beta chain under discussion was sequenced for a study of control samples from healthy donors and cancer patients (dated by TCRdb to 2018 to 2021). From its cysteine to its phenylalanine, the CDR3 spans 17 amino acids. Left in the record is the CDR3 DNA by itself, 51 bases read in frame from the first base. At the junction V is shortened by 2 bases and J by 3 bases, with 20 bases in between. The germline V gene encodes CDR1 SNHLY and CDR2 FYNNEI. A note on this clone: What this receptor recognizes is not known. It has no much larger one-base neighbor in the sample; base qualities were not kept.

To prepare the library, the immunoSEQ multiplex PCR assay was applied. Sourced from immuneACCESS, this table was stored by TCRdb with only in-frame sequences that have V and J called. A share of the clones is absent; for the studies checked, an unresolved V gene accounts for under half, and the remainder has no known explanation. The sample profile shows over 8,000 clones; roughly 88% of them were found once. The biggest ten clones account for 20% to 25% of the sample. The chain employs TRBV2 and TRBJ2-7; confidence is insufficient to name the D gene. The specimen sequenced was PBMCs. The receptor's source is a man aged 55 to 69 with colorectal cancer. The base sequence is TGTGCCAGCAGTGAATTCGCTTCGCTGTTAACTAACTACGAGCAGTACTTC. This codes for CASSEFASLLTNYEQYF.